A single TCR beta chain is shown here with its context. The data were obtained in a study of blood T cell repertoires in COVID-19. Original processing methods: Estimation of nucleated cell counts was performed using reference gene primer amplification. The assay was immunoSEQ multiplex PCR, and TCRdb's table has in-frame clones only and misses some. V and J calls and clone size follow that table, whereas D and trimming were derived from the DNA. Of hundreds of thousands of clones in the sample, around 81% are singletons; the top ten hold 7.5% to 8%. Germline trimming cut 4 bases from V and 7 bases from J; bases unmatched to any gene: 14. The length of the CDR3 is 16 residues. Germline V lookup: CDR1 SGHRS, CDR2 YFSETQ.

Sequencing was carried out using peripheral blood. The source is a woman of 80 years or more with COVID-19, enrolled during active disease. This sequence joins TRBV5-1 and TRBJ2-1, with 7 bases aligning to TRBD1. The CDR3 protein is CASSPTSLLQGNEQFF. DNA for the CDR3: TGCGCCAGCAGCCCAACTTCCTTATTACAGGGGAATGAGCAGTTCTTC. Full variable domain (missing parts from reference TRBV5-1 and TRBJ2-1): KAGVTQTPRYLIKTRGQQVTLSCSPISGHRSVSWYQQTPGQGLQFLFEYFSETQRNKGNFPGRFSGRQFSNSRSEMNVSTLELGDSALYLCASSPTSLLQGNEQFFGPGTRLTVL.